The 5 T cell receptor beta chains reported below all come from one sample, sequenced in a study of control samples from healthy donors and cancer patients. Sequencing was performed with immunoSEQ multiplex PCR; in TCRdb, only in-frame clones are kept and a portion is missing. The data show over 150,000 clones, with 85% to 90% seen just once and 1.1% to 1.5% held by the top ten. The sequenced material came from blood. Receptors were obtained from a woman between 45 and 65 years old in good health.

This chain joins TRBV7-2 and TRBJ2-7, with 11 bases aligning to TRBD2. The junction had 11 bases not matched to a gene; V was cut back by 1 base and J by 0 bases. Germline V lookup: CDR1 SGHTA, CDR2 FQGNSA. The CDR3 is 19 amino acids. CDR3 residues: CASSLVLAGGLLSSYEQYF. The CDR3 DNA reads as TGTGCCAGCAGCTTAGTCCTAGCGGGGGGACTTTTAAGCTCCTACGAGCAGTACTTC.

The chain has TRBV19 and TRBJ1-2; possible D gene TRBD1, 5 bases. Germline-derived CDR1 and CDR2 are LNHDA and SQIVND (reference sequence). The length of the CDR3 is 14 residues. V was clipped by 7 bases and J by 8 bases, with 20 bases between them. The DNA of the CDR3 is TGTGCCAGTAAGCCTATAGGGACGCGGGGCGGCTACACCTTC. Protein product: CASKPIGTRGGYTF.

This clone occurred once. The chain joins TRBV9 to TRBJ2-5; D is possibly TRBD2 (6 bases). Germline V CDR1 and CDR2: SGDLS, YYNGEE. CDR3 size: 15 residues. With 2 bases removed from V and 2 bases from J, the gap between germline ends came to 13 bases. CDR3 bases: TGTGCCAGCAGCGTGAGCAGCGGGCTACAAGAGACCCAGTACTTC. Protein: CASSVSSGLQETQYF.

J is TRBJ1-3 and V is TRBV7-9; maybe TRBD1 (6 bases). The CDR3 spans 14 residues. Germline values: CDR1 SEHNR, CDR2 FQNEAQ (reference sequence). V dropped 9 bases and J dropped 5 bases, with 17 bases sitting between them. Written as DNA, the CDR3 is TGTGCCAGGTTGACAGGTGCGGTACGAAACACCATATATTTT. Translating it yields CARLTGAVRNTIYF.

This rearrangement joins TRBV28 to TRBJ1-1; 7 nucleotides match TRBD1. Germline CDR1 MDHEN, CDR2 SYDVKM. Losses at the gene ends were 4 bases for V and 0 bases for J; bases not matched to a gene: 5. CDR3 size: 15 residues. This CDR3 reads CASSSGGSVNTEAFF. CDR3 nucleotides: TGTGCCAGCAGTTCAGGGGGGTCGGTGAACACTGAAGCTTTCTTT.